The rows below give T cell receptor beta chains drawn from one sample of a study of blood T cell repertoires in COVID-19. Measured with immunoSEQ multiplex PCR; TCRdb has only the in-frame clones, and not every one. The sample lists around 300,000 clones; 85% to 90% were seen once. The sequenced sample consisted of peripheral blood. These TCRs come from a woman aged 40 to 49 with COVID-19, enrolled during active disease. Both conserved end residues are trimmed from each CDR3.

v_call	j_call	cdr3_aa
TRBV4-3	TRBJ1-1	ASSQDQGTEAF
TRBV2	TRBJ1-2	ASSAEIDRGRYYGYT
TRBV15	TRBJ1-5	ATSRTGNSNQPQH
TRBV9	TRBJ1-1	ASSAGGRTEAF
TRBV9	TRBJ2-2	ASSARVETGELF
TRBV24-1	TRBJ2-7	ATGGTATSEQY
TRBV9	TRBJ2-5	ASSVAGGRGKETQY
TRBV6-5	TRBJ1-2	ASSYQGGYT
TRBV7-2	TRBJ1-2	ASSYSGRDGYT
TRBV19	TRBJ2-7	ASRSRSRGEQY
TRBV7-8	TRBJ1-5	ASSLEQGHSNQPQH
TRBV5-6	TRBJ2-2	ASSLQGFPGELF
TRBV7-2	TRBJ1-3	ASSLAPTVLGNTIY
TRBV5-1	TRBJ1-4	ASSPDTYRGANEKLF
TRBV5-4	TRBJ1-6	ASSVVQGGSGNSPLH
TRBV9	TRBJ2-3	ASSPGTSGRPPDTQY
TRBV27	TRBJ1-5	ASSFYGGQPQH
TRBV3-1/TRBV3-2	TRBJ2-3	ASSPGDTQY
TRBV5-6	TRBJ1-4	ASSLGTVDEKLF
TRBV7-2	TRBJ1-1	ASSTRQGPGNTEAF
TRBV27	TRBJ1-6	ASSTSPWTRGDSPLH
TRBV4-1	TRBJ2-7	ASSPKMTSGSYEQY
TRBV5-5	TRBJ1-2	ASSLRTGGNYGYT
TRBV11-2	TRBJ1-1	ASSPGGWRNTEAF
TRBV28	TRBJ2-6	ASTLQGSGANVLT
TRBV4-3	TRBJ1-1	ASSQDSRAF
TRBV20-1	TRBJ1-2	SADRGNGYT
TRBV7-2	TRBJ1-5	ASSLKAGFNQPQH
TRBV29-1	TRBJ2-6	SALSSGANVLT
TRBV19	TRBJ1-2	ASSIDSNRPPNYGYT
TRBV27	TRBJ1-4	ASSLEWTGGNEKLF
TRBV9	TRBJ1-6	ASSVGGQGNSPLH
TRBV6-5	TRBJ1-4	ASRDSATNEKLF
TRBV18	TRBJ1-2	ASSPDRGANYGYT
TRBV7-3	TRBJ1-2	ASSWGGPGQGYGYT
TRBV2	TRBJ1-1	ASSELVVNTEAF
TRBV18	TRBJ2-5	ASSPIQETQY
TRBV28	TRBJ2-1	ASSLLYPGGPYNEQF
TRBV19	TRBJ2-2	ASTLQDLNTGELF
TRBV19	TRBJ1-5	ASSIGRAGLNQPQH
TRBV9	TRBJ1-2	ASSVWGQGLSGYT
TRBV3-1/TRBV3-2	TRBJ1-6	ASSQDRGKSPLH
TRBV5-1	TRBJ2-7	ASSLVLAGGPYEQY
TRBV12-3/TRBV12-4	TRBJ1-6	ASSSNNSPLH
TRBV10-3	TRBJ2-3	AISESRDRGTDTQY
TRBV30	TRBJ1-6	AWSDDGYSPLH
TRBV9	TRBJ1-3	ASSVDPGLSGNTIY
TRBV11-2	TRBJ2-2	ASSRGRGGGSYTGELF
TRBV18	TRBJ1-6	ASSPGGFFSPLH
TRBV5-4	TRBJ2-3	ASSLVQGPDTQY
TRBV19	TRBJ1-5	ASSIFDRVGSYSNQPQH
TRBV11-3	TRBJ1-1	ASSLVPQRCVDTEAF
TRBV2	TRBJ1-6	ASSEAGTGVNSPLH
TRBV7-2	TRBJ1-5	ASSLTGQGPNQPQH